Below are 4 T cell receptor beta chains sequenced from a single sample in a study of Graves' ophthalmopathy and Graves' hyperthyroidism. The study amplified TCR beta CDR3 regions using RNA transcripts. An initial RT-PCR round employing HTBI primers preceded a second-round multiplex PCR. TCRdb fed the multiplex PCR reads into MiXCR, producing one record per CDR3 protein. Among over a million distinct CDR3 sequences listed, 35% to 40% were seen once. Sequencing was done on a sample of peripheral blood or thyroid tissue (not recorded which). Every receptor here comes from an adult man with Graves' hyperthyroidism.

V gene TRBV7-9 combines with J gene TRBJ2-7; D not resolved. CDR3 length: 13 amino acids. The germline V gene has CDR1 SEHNR and CDR2 FQNEAQ (reference sequence). The ends were cut back, 5 bases at V and 6 bases at J, with 14 bases in the middle. The CDR3 region is CASSPISSFEQYF. CDR3 bases: TGTGCCAGCAGCCCGATTTCGAGTTTCGAGCAGTACTTC.

This clonotype was counted between two and nine times. This rearrangement joins TRBV4-1 to TRBJ2-7, with D uncertain. Trimming removed 0 bases from V and 7 bases from J, with 16 bases in between. CDR1 and CDR2 (germline): MGHRA, YSYEKL. This CDR3 is 15 amino acids long. DNA of the CDR3: TGCGCCAGCAGCCAAGATTCTGGCGACCAAAAGGAGCAGTACTTC. Amino acids: CASSQDSGDQKEQYF.

The chain links TRBV29-1 to TRBJ1-4; 11 nucleotides line up with TRBD1. V lost 4 bases, J lost 10 bases, and 2 bases stayed unmatched. This CDR3 contains 12 residues. Germline V gives CDR1 SQVTM, CDR2 ANQGSEA. As DNA, the CDR3 is TGCAGCGTTGCAGGGACAGGGGGAAAACTGTTTTTT. This sequence encodes CSVAGTGGKLFF.

This clonotype has ten or more counts. The V gene is TRBV7-2, the J gene TRBJ1-4; D is uncertain. V was clipped by 5 bases and J by 7 bases, with 8 bases between them. The CDR3 is 12 amino acids. Germline V gene data show CDR1 as SGHTA and CDR2 as FQGNSA. The CDR3 spells CASSRVVEKLFF. DNA for the CDR3: TGTGCCAGCAGCCGGGTGGTTGAAAAACTGTTTTTT.